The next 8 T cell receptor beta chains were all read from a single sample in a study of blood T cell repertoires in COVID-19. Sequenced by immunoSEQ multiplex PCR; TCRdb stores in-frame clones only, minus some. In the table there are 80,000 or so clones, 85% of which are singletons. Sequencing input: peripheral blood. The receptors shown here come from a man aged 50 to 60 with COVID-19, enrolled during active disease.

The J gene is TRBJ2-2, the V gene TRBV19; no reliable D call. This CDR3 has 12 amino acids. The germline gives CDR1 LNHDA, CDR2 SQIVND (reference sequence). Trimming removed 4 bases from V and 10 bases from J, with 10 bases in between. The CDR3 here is CASSNVYSELFF. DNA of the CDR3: TGTGCCAGTAGTAACGTCTACTCGGAGCTGTTTTTT.

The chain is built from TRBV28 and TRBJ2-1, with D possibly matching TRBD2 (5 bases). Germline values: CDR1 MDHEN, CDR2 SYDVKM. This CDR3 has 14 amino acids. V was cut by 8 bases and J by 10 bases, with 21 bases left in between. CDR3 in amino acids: CASCRPTIVAEQFF. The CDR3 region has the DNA TGTGCCAGCTGCCGACCTACTATCGTAGCGGAGCAGTTCTTC.

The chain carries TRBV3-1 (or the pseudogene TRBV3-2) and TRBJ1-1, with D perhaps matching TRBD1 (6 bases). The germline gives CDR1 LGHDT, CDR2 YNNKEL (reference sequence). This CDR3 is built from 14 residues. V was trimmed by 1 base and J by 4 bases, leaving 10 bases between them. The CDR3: CASSQVGGGTEAFF. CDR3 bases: TGTGCCAGCAGCCAAGTAGGGGGTGGCACTGAAGCTTTCTTT.

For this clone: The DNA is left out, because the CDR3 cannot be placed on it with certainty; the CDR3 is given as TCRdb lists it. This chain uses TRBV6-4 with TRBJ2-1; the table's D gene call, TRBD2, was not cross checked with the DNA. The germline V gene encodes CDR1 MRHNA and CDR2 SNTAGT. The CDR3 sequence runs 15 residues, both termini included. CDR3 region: CASSSGPAGGNEQFF.

CDR3 nucleotide sequence: TGTGCCAGTAGTTCTTTCGGTAGCGGGATTTTGGATGAGCAGTTCTTC. Translating it yields CASSSFGSGILDEQFF. The chain couples TRBV19 to TRBJ2-1; TRBD2 matches at 8 bases. The CDR3 covers 16 residues. Germline trimming cut 5 bases from V and 8 bases from J; bases unmatched to any gene: 14. Germline V gene sequence: CDR1 LNHDA, CDR2 SQIVND (reference sequence).

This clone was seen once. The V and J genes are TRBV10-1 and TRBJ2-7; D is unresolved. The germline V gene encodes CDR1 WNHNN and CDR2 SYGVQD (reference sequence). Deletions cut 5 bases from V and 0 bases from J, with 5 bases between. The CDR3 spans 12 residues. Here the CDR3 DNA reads TGCGCCAGCAGTCGTAGCTCCTACGAGCAGTACTTC. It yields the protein CASSRSSYEQYF.

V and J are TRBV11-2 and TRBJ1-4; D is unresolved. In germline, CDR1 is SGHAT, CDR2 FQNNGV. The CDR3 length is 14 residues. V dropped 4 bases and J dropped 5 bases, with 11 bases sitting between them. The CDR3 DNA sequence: TGTGCCAGCAGCTCGGGGAAGGGAAATGAAAAACTGTTTTTT. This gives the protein CASSSGKGNEKLFF.

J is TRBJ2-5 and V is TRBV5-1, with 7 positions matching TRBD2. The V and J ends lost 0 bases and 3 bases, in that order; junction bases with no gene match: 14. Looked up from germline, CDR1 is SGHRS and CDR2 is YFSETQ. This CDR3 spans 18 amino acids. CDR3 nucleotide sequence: TGCGCCAGCAGCTTGGACCCTTCACGGAGCGGGAAAGAAGAGACCCAGTACTTC. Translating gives CASSLDPSRSGKEETQYF.